These 30 T cell receptor beta chains came from one sample sequenced in a study of T cells in tumors after PD-1 blockade. Generated by immunoSEQ multiplex PCR, the TCRdb table keeps only in-frame clones and is missing some. The sample records approximately 12,000 clones, 63% being singletons. The sample in question was tumor tissue, obtained before anti-PD-1 treatment. The receptor source for this set is a human donor with basal cell carcinoma.

By proportion, this clone is medium-sized. V gene TRBV2 combines with J gene TRBJ1-2; no definite D call. Deletions cut 0 bases from V and 5 bases from J, with 7 bases between. The CDR3 runs 13 residues. Germline V CDR1 and CDR2: SNHLY, FYNNEI. The CDR3 region is CASSEALDYGYTF. CDR3 in DNA: TGTGCCAGCAGTGAAGCGCTGGATTATGGCTACACCTTC.

The V gene is TRBV11-3, the J gene TRBJ2-2; tentatively, D is TRBD1 or TRBD2 (5 bases each). Germline V gives CDR1 SGHNT, CDR2 YENEEA. V dropped 1 base and J dropped 7 bases, with 10 bases sitting between them. The CDR3 is made up of 14 amino acids. The CDR3 is CASSLGDGLGELFF. The DNA of the CDR3 is TGTGCCAGCAGCTTAGGGGACGGCCTCGGGGAGCTGTTTTTT.

The chain is built from TRBV6-1 and TRBJ1-4; D is possibly TRBD1 (6 bases). Germline V lookup: CDR1 MNHNS, CDR2 SASEGT. Deletions cut 3 bases from V and 4 bases from J, with 9 bases between. The CDR3 sequence is 14 residues long. The chain's CDR3 is CASSDHRDNEKLFF. The CDR3 nucleotides are TGTGCCAGCAGTGACCACAGGGATAATGAAAAACTGTTTTTT.

This clone qualifies as medium-sized. The gene calls are TRBV4-3 and TRBJ2-7; 7 bases match TRBD1. CDR1 and CDR2 (germline): LGHNA, YSLEER. This CDR3 region has 15 residues. V shed 0 bases, J shed 3 bases, and the junction held 5 bases outside the gene matches. Here the CDR3 reads CASSQDWGQIYEQYF. The DNA of the CDR3 is TGCGCCAGCAGCCAAGATTGGGGACAGATCTACGAGCAGTACTTC.

The V gene is TRBV4-2, the J gene TRBJ2-2; 10 positions agree with TRBD2. Germline V gene sequence: CDR1 LGHNA, CDR2 YNFKEQ. The CDR3 sequence is 18 residues long. The junction had 10 bases not matched to a gene; V was cut back by 0 bases and J by 6 bases. CDR3 DNA: TGTGCCAGCAGCCAAGATAGGGACAGCGGGAGGGGTGCCGGGGAGCTGTTTTTT. Translated: CASSQDRDSGRGAGELFF.

The chain couples TRBV7-9 to TRBJ2-7, with D possibly called TRBD1 or TRBD2 (6 bases each). The germline CDR1 and CDR2 sequences are SEHNR and FQNEAQ (reference sequence). The CDR3 extends over 13 amino acids. Trimming removed 2 bases from V and 5 bases from J, with 10 bases in between. CDR3 DNA: TGTGCCAGCAGCTTATCCCGGGGGCACGAGCAGTACTTC. Translated: CASSLSRGHEQYF. The full variable domain, rest sourced from reference TRBV7-9 and TRBJ2-7, is DTGVSQNPRHKITKRGQNVTFRCDPISEHNRLYWYRQTLGQGPEFLTYFQNEAQLEKSRLLSDRFSAERPKGSFSTLEIQRTEQGDSAMYLCASSLSRGHEQYFGPGTRLTVT.

The J gene is TRBJ2-1, the V gene TRBV4-3; the match to TRBD2 covers 8 bases. The CDR3 is 17 residues long. Trimming at V came to 0 bases and at J to 2 bases, leaving 6 bases not matched to a gene. CDR1 is LGHNA and CDR2 is YSLEER in the germline V gene. CDR3 in amino acids: CASSQDPGTSPYNEQFF. CDR3 nucleotides: TGCGCCAGCAGCCAAGATCCTGGGACTAGTCCCTACAATGAGCAGTTCTTC.

The chain couples TRBV19 to TRBJ2-1, with 14 positions matching TRBD2. Germline assignment: CDR1 LNHDA and CDR2 SQIVND (reference sequence). V shed 7 bases, J shed 5 bases, and the junction held 10 bases outside the gene matches. The CDR3 runs 17 residues. The CDR3 sequence: CASISPGTSGRNNEQFF. CDR3 nucleotide sequence: TGTGCCAGTATCTCACCAGGGACTAGCGGGAGAAACAATGAGCAGTTCTTC.

The V and J genes are TRBV28 and TRBJ2-7; tentative D call: TRBD1 (5 bases). This CDR3 comprises 18 residues. Trimming pared 1 base from V and 1 base from J, leaving 20 bases between. Germline CDR1 and CDR2: MDHEN and SYDVKM. This CDR3 is CASSLSPGLGATSYEQYF. CDR3 DNA sequence: TGTGCCAGCAGTTTATCCCCGGGCCTAGGGGCAACTTCCTACGAGCAGTACTTC.

This clone has just a few counts. The V call is TRBV28, the J call TRBJ2-3, with D maybe TRBD2 (5 bases). CDR1 is MDHEN, CDR2 SYDVKM, per germline. Trimming stripped 2 bases from V and 2 bases from J, with 11 bases between. This CDR3 spans 15 amino acids. The CDR3 DNA follows: TGTGCCAGCAGTTTACCCAGCGGTCTCACAGATACGCAGTATTTT. It codes for CASSLPSGLTDTQYF.

This chain connects TRBV6-5 to TRBJ2-2; D is unclear. V was shortened by 1 base and J by 5 bases, with 11 bases between the two germline ends. The CDR3 loop spans 15 amino acids. Germline CDR1 is MNHEY and CDR2 is SVGAGI. CDR3 region: CASSYFSSATGELFF. The CDR3 coding sequence is TGTGCCAGCAGTTACTTTTCGTCAGCGACCGGGGAGCTGTTTTTT.

J is TRBJ2-2 and V is TRBV15; perhaps TRBD1 as D (6 bases). CDR3 length equals 16 residues. V was trimmed by 1 base and J by 0 bases, leaving 9 bases between them. CDR1 and CDR2 from the germline V gene are LNHNV and YYDKDF (reference sequence). The CDR3 DNA reads TGTGCCACCAGCAGAGGAGGGGGAACGAACACCGGGGAGCTGTTTTTT. Translation: CATSRGGGTNTGELFF. Complete variable domain (other parts from reference TRBV15 and TRBJ2-2): DAMVIQNPRYQVTQFGKPVTLSCSQTLNHNVMYWYQQKSSQAPKLLFHYYDKDFNNEADTPDNFQSRRPNTSFCFLDIRSPGLGDTAMYLCATSRGGGTNTGELFFGEGSRLTVL.

This clone turned up a few times. The chain uses TRBV19 and TRBJ2-1; no clear D gene. The V end lost 4 bases, the J end lost 5 bases, and 9 bases lay between the germline ends. The CDR3 is 13 amino acids. Germline CDR1 LNHDA, CDR2 SQIVND (reference sequence). The CDR3 nucleotides are TGTGCCAGTAGTACCCTTATAGACAATGAGCAGTTCTTC. Protein sequence: CASSTLIDNEQFF.

This clone is labeled as medium-sized. The genes are TRBV15 and TRBJ2-3; 8 positions agree with TRBD2. The V gene end was trimmed by 6 bases and the J gene end by 0 bases; junction bases not matched to a gene: 5. Germline CDR1 and CDR2: LNHNV and YYDKDF (reference sequence). The CDR3 consists of 15 residues. The CDR3 here is CATRVGRASTDTQYF. The DNA for the CDR3 is TGTGCCACCAGGGTCGGGAGGGCAAGCACAGATACGCAGTATTTT.

This chain joins TRBV9 and TRBJ2-1, with 12 bases lining up with TRBD1. This CDR3 region has 15 residues. Trimming cost V 4 bases and J 8 bases; bases outside gene matches: 7. Germline loops: CDR1 SGDLS, CDR2 YYNGEE. CDR3 sequence (DNA): TGTGCCAGCAGCTCGGGACAGGGGGCTGTAGATGAGCAGTTCTTC. Translated, it gives CASSSGQGAVDEQFF.

This chain connects TRBV13 to TRBJ1-2; no clear D gene. Germline CDR1 is PRHDT and CDR2 is FYEKMQ (reference sequence). V was pared by 5 bases and J by 0 bases, with 13 bases between. The CDR3 has 15 residues. The CDR3 nucleotides are TGTGCCAGCAGCCCGTCGCCGGGTTCTAACTATGGCTACACCTTC. This codes for CASSPSPGSNYGYTF.

The rearrangement links TRBV19 to TRBJ1-2, with TRBD1 as a possible D gene (6 bases). Trimming left V 4 bases short and J 8 bases short, with 14 bases between. The germline gives CDR1 LNHDA, CDR2 SQIVND (reference sequence). There are 13 residues in the CDR3. This chain's CDR3 is CASSKDSFWGYTF. The CDR3 DNA follows: TGTGCCAGTAGTAAGGACAGTTTCTGGGGCTACACCTTC. Supplemented by reference TRBV19 and TRBJ1-2, the full variable domain reads DGGITQSPKYLFRKEGQNVTLSCEQNLNHDAMYWYRQDPGQGLRLIYYSQIVNDFQKGDIAEGYSVSREKKESFPLTVTSAQKNPTAFYLCASSKDSFWGYTFGSGTRLTVV.

This clone was picked up one time. The chain couples TRBV19 to TRBJ2-7, with 8 bases matching TRBD1. V trimming: 4 bases; J trimming: 2 bases; junction bases outside the gene matches: 7. Germline CDR1 and CDR2: LNHDA and SQIVND (reference sequence). This CDR3 is 15 amino acids long. In DNA, the CDR3 is TGTGCCAGTAGTACCCGACAGGGGAGCACCTACGAGCAGTACTTC. Protein product: CASSTRQGSTYEQYF.

This chain connects TRBV14 to TRBJ1-2; 7 nucleotides align to TRBD1. CDR1 SGHDN and CDR2 FVKESK come from the germline V gene. Trimming at V came to 3 bases and at J to 4 bases, leaving 5 bases not matched to a gene. This CDR3 is 14 amino acids long. The CDR3 is CASSHAGGSYGYTF. CDR3 in DNA: TGTGCCAGCAGCCATGCAGGGGGGAGCTATGGCTACACCTTC.

This clone appeared a few times. J is TRBJ2-7 and V is TRBV9, with D possibly matching TRBD1 (5 bases). This CDR3 comprises 15 residues. Per germline, CDR1 SGDLS and CDR2 YYNGEE. Trimming left V 0 bases short and J 5 bases short, with 15 bases between. The DNA of the CDR3 is TGTGCCAGCAGCGTAGGAGGCCAGCAGGGCAACGAGCAGTACTTC. Amino acids: CASSVGGQQGNEQYF. Based on the CDR3 plus reference TRBV9 and TRBJ2-7, the full variable domain is DSGVTQTPKHLITATGQRVTLRCSPRSGDLSVYWYQQSLDQGLQFLIQYYNGEERAKGNILERFSAQQFPDLHSELNLSSLELGDSALYFCASSVGGQQGNEQYFGPGTRLTVT.

The V gene is TRBV6-5, the J gene TRBJ2-3; the match to TRBD2 covers 10 bases. Germline trimming cut 0 bases from V and 4 bases from J; bases unmatched to any gene: 4. Per the germline V gene, CDR1 is MNHEY and CDR2 is SVGAGI. This CDR3 spans 16 amino acids. As DNA, the CDR3 is TGTGCCAGCAGTTACTCGAGGCTAGCGGGAGCAGATACGCAGTATTTT. This sequence encodes CASSYSRLAGADTQYF.

The CDR3 is CALPRALAFTGELFF. Here the CDR3 DNA reads TGTGCCTTACCGAGGGCCTTAGCCTTCACCGGGGAGCTGTTTTTT. The rearrangement links TRBV7-9 to TRBJ2-2; D may be TRBD2 (5 bases). The germline V gene has CDR1 SEHNR and CDR2 FQNEAQ (reference sequence). V was shortened by 11 bases and J by 4 bases, with 20 bases between the two germline ends. This CDR3 has 15 residues.

This clone was seen a few times. V gene TRBV7-2 combines with J gene TRBJ1-6; the match to TRBD1 covers 7 bases. Losses at the gene ends were 5 bases for V and 7 bases for J; bases not matched to a gene: 11. Germline loops: CDR1 SGHTA, CDR2 FQGNSA. The CDR3 totals 16 residues. The CDR3 spells CASSQSRGRGNSPLHF. CDR3 DNA: TGTGCCAGCAGCCAATCAAGGGGCAGGGGGAATTCACCCCTCCACTTT.

V and J are TRBV29-1 and TRBJ2-3; 10 nucleotides agree with TRBD1. The CDR3 totals 12 residues. V trimming: 7 bases; J trimming: 6 bases; junction bases outside the gene matches: 4. Germline assignment: CDR1 SQVTM and CDR2 ANQGSEA. CDR3: CSADRGSDTQYF. The CDR3 DNA sequence: TGCAGCGCGGACAGGGGGTCGGATACGCAGTATTTT.

The chain couples TRBV3-1 (or the pseudogene TRBV3-2) to TRBJ1-3; D perhaps matches TRBD1 (5 bases). Trimming cost V 1 base and J 2 bases, with 9 bases left between them. CDR1 and CDR2 from the germline V gene are LGHDT and YNNKEL (reference sequence). This CDR3 region has 15 residues. Here the CDR3 DNA reads TGTGCCAGCAGCCAAGTGACGGGACCTGGAAACACCATATATTTT. Its translation: CASSQVTGPGNTIYF.

The rearrangement links TRBV30 to TRBJ2-6, with D possibly being TRBD1 or TRBD2 (5 bases each). The V end was cut by 3 bases, the J end by 3 bases, with 12 bases between. CDR1 GTSNPN and CDR2 SVGIG come from the germline V gene (reference sequence). The CDR3 is made up of 15 amino acids. Here the CDR3 reads CAWRGLQGGANVLTF. CDR3 nucleotides: TGTGCCTGGAGAGGACTCCAGGGTGGGGCCAACGTCCTGACTTTC.

The chain carries TRBV3-1 (or the pseudogene TRBV3-2) and TRBJ1-3; D unresolved. The CDR3 sequence is 15 residues long. The ends were cut back, 1 base at V and 4 bases at J, with 11 bases in the middle. The V gene's germline CDR1 is LGHDT and CDR2 YNNKEL (reference sequence). CDR3 coding DNA: TGTGCCAGCAGCCAAGTCGGGGAGACAGGAAACACCATATATTTT. Protein product: CASSQVGETGNTIYF.

The chain combines TRBV9 with TRBJ1-5; no clear D. This CDR3 has 16 amino acids. CDR1 is SGDLS, CDR2 YYNGEE, per germline. V was pared by 2 bases and J by 0 bases, with 12 bases between. The CDR3 DNA sequence: TGTGCCAGCAGCGTCAAGGGAGAAATTAGCAATCAGCCCCAGCATTTT. Residues: CASSVKGEISNQPQHF.

The chain couples TRBV6-2 or TRBV6-3 to TRBJ2-1; D tentatively reads TRBD1 or TRBD2 (5 bases each). The V end was cut by 2 bases, the J end by 5 bases, with 10 bases between. The CDR3 length is 14 residues. CDR1 and CDR2 from the germline V gene are MNHEY and SVGEGT. CDR3 DNA: TGTGCCAGCAGTTACGGGGGTATCGACAATGAGCAGTTCTTC. Its protein is CASSYGGIDNEQFF.

Only one count was recorded for this clone. This chain joins TRBV30 and TRBJ2-3; 9 bases fit TRBD2. The CDR3 consists of 15 residues. CDR1 is GTSNPN and CDR2 is SVGIG in the germline V gene (reference sequence). V trimming: 0 bases; J trimming: 8 bases; junction bases outside the gene matches: 9. The DNA for the CDR3 is TGTGCCTGGAGTGTGGTGCGGGAGGGTCTTGGTACGCAGTATTTT. It translates to CAWSVVREGLGTQYF.